This is a list of T cell receptor beta chains from one sample in a study of cytomegalovirus exposure and HLA in healthy donors. TCRdb's table, derived via immunoSEQ multiplex PCR, lists solely in-frame clones and lacks some. The sample shows tens of thousands of clones, approximately 80% of them seen only once. The material sequenced was PBMCs. The receptors were gathered from a woman in her thirties in good health and CMV-seronegative. Each CDR3 is given with its conserved first and last residue. A D gene is named only where the DNA matches it firmly. Some rows mark clone size as missing; the rest say once, few, many or name a class of expanded clone.

d_call: TRBD1
clone_size: -
j_call: TRBJ1-4
cdr3_length: 12
v_call: TRBV29-1
cdr3_nt: TGCAGCGTCGGGACAGGGAGGGAAAAACTGTTTTTT
cdr3_aa: CSVGTGREKLFF

d_call: TRBD2
clone_size: -
j_call: TRBJ2-1
cdr3_length: 16
v_call: TRBV7-9
cdr3_nt: TGTGCCAGCAGAGCCCAGGGCGGGAGCTCCTACAATGAGCAGTTCTTC
cdr3_aa: CASRAQGGSSYNEQFF

d_call: -
clone_size: -
j_call: TRBJ1-4
cdr3_length: 15
v_call: TRBV5-1
cdr3_nt: TGCGCCAGCAGCGTCGGAGGTGCAACTAATGAAAAACTGTTTTTT
cdr3_aa: CASSVGGATNEKLFF

d_call: TRBD1
clone_size: once
j_call: TRBJ1-5
cdr3_length: 15
v_call: TRBV7-2
cdr3_nt: TGTGCCAGCAGCTTAAGGACAGGGCCCAATCAGCCCCAGCATTTT
cdr3_aa: CASSLRTGPNQPQHF

d_call: -
clone_size: -
j_call: TRBJ1-5
cdr3_length: 14
v_call: TRBV18
cdr3_nt: TGTGCCAGCTCACCAAGACAGGACAATCAGCCCCAGCATTTT
cdr3_aa: CASSPRQDNQPQHF

d_call: -
clone_size: -
j_call: TRBJ1-1
cdr3_length: 14
v_call: TRBV19
cdr3_nt: TGTGCCAGTAGTATCCAGACAATGAACACTGAAGCTTTCTTT
cdr3_aa: CASSIQTMNTEAFF

d_call: -
clone_size: -
j_call: TRBJ2-5
cdr3_length: 14
v_call: TRBV5-1
cdr3_nt: TGCGCCAGCAGGGCAGACGCTGGAGGGAGGACCCAGTACTTC
cdr3_aa: CASRADAGGRTQYF

d_call: TRBD1
clone_size: -
j_call: TRBJ1-6
cdr3_length: 14
v_call: TRBV7-9
cdr3_nt: TGTGCCAGCTCCCCCCGACAGGGTCAATCACCCCTCCACTTT
cdr3_aa: CASSPRQGQSPLHF

d_call: TRBD1
clone_size: -
j_call: TRBJ1-1
cdr3_length: 17
v_call: TRBV7-8
cdr3_nt: TGTGCCAGCAGCTTACGAGGGACAGCTACGAGGGGCTCTGAAGCTTTCTTT
cdr3_aa: CASSLRGTATRGSEAFF

d_call: TRBD1
clone_size: few
j_call: TRBJ2-3
cdr3_length: 15
v_call: TRBV6-4
cdr3_nt: TGTGCCAGCAGTGACGGGACAGGGGGCACAGATACGCAGTATTTT
cdr3_aa: CASSDGTGGTDTQYF

d_call: -
clone_size: -
j_call: TRBJ1-4
cdr3_length: 14
v_call: TRBV18
cdr3_nt: TGTGCCAGCTCACCGGACTCGGCTAATGAAAAACTGTTTTTT
cdr3_aa: CASSPDSANEKLFF

d_call: TRBD1
clone_size: -
j_call: TRBJ1-2
cdr3_length: 16
v_call: TRBV19
cdr3_nt: TGTGCCAGTACCAACAGGGGGGCAGCTTCACCCTATGGCTACACCTTC
cdr3_aa: CASTNRGAASPYGYTF

d_call: -
clone_size: -
j_call: TRBJ2-7
cdr3_length: 13
v_call: TRBV2
cdr3_nt: TGTGCCAGCAGTGAACTGAGTAATTACGAGCAGTACTTC
cdr3_aa: CASSELSNYEQYF

d_call: -
clone_size: -
j_call: TRBJ1-1
cdr3_length: 17
v_call: TRBV7-8
cdr3_nt: TGTGCCAGCATCGGGCAGCGATGGCAGGGGCGGGACACTGAAGCTTTCTTT
cdr3_aa: CASIGQRWQGRDTEAFF

d_call: -
clone_size: -
j_call: TRBJ2-7
cdr3_length: 13
v_call: TRBV27
cdr3_nt: TGTGCCAGCAGTTCCCGCCCAGGGCACGAGCAGTACTTC
cdr3_aa: CASSSRPGHEQYF

d_call: -
clone_size: -
j_call: TRBJ2-7
cdr3_length: 16
v_call: TRBV18
cdr3_nt: TGTGCCAGCTCACCAGCAAAACTAGGACAGTCCTACGAGCAGTACTTC
cdr3_aa: CASSPAKLGQSYEQYF

d_call: TRBD1
clone_size: -
j_call: TRBJ1-2
cdr3_length: 15
v_call: TRBV5-5
cdr3_nt: TGTGCCAGCAGCTCGCAGAGGACAGGCCCCTATGGCTACACCTTC
cdr3_aa: CASSSQRTGPYGYTF

d_call: -
clone_size: -
j_call: TRBJ2-5
cdr3_length: 14
v_call: TRBV25-1
cdr3_nt: TGTGCCAGCAGTGAACCCGGACTGGGGGAGACCCAGTACTTC
cdr3_aa: CASSEPGLGETQYF

d_call: TRBD1
clone_size: few
j_call: TRBJ1-2
cdr3_length: 15
v_call: TRBV4-3
cdr3_nt: TGCGCCAGCAGCCAAATGAGGGACAGGCGCTATGGCTACACCTTC
cdr3_aa: CASSQMRDRRYGYTF

d_call: -
clone_size: few
j_call: TRBJ2-7
cdr3_length: 18
v_call: TRBV5-1
cdr3_nt: TGCGCCAGCAGCCCCATTGGGATCGTAGCGGCCCCCTACGACGAGCAGTACTTC
cdr3_aa: CASSPIGIVAAPYDEQYF

d_call: -
clone_size: -
j_call: TRBJ1-1
cdr3_length: 14
v_call: TRBV6-5
cdr3_nt: TGTGCCAGCAGCAGCGGGGAGGGTTGGGCCGAAGCTTTCTTT
cdr3_aa: CASSSGEGWAEAFF

d_call: -
clone_size: -
j_call: TRBJ2-1
cdr3_length: 18
v_call: TRBV11-2
cdr3_nt: TGTGCCAGCAGCTTAGGGAGACAAGGAGGCCCCCCGGAGCATGAGCAGTTCTTC
cdr3_aa: CASSLGRQGGPPEHEQFF

d_call: TRBD2
clone_size: once
j_call: TRBJ2-7
cdr3_length: 15
v_call: TRBV6-1
cdr3_nt: TGTGCCAGCAGGGGGCTAGCGGGGGGGCCCTACGAGCAGTACTTC
cdr3_aa: CASRGLAGGPYEQYF

d_call: -
clone_size: -
j_call: TRBJ1-6
cdr3_length: 16
v_call: TRBV11-3
cdr3_nt: TGTGCCAGCAGCCACCGCCCCGGCAGGGGTAATTCACCCCTCCACTTT
cdr3_aa: CASSHRPGRGNSPLHF

d_call: -
clone_size: once
j_call: TRBJ2-3
cdr3_length: 16
v_call: TRBV7-2
cdr3_nt: TGTGCCAGCAGCTTAGTGGCCGGGGGAAGCACAGATACGCAGTATTTT
cdr3_aa: CASSLVAGGSTDTQYF

d_call: -
clone_size: -
j_call: TRBJ2-5
cdr3_length: 13
v_call: TRBV6-5
cdr3_nt: TGTGCCAGCAGTAACAGTGTGGGAGAGACCCAGTACTTC
cdr3_aa: CASSNSVGETQYF

d_call: -
clone_size: few
j_call: TRBJ2-2
cdr3_length: 15
v_call: TRBV19
cdr3_nt: TGTGCCAGTAGTATTGGGGGGTCGATCGCCGGGGAGCTGTTTTTT
cdr3_aa: CASSIGGSIAGELFF

d_call: TRBD2
clone_size: -
j_call: TRBJ2-1
cdr3_length: 20
v_call: TRBV11-3
cdr3_nt: TGTGCCAGCAGCCTCCCTAAGACTAGCGGGGGCCTGAGCTCCTACAATGAGCAGTTCTTC
cdr3_aa: CASSLPKTSGGLSSYNEQFF

d_call: TRBD1
clone_size: -
j_call: TRBJ2-1
cdr3_length: 15
v_call: TRBV29-1
cdr3_nt: TGCAGCGTTGGCCCGGGACAGGGGACTTACAATGAGCAGTTCTTC
cdr3_aa: CSVGPGQGTYNEQFF

d_call: -
clone_size: -
j_call: TRBJ1-5
cdr3_length: 15
v_call: TRBV6-1
cdr3_nt: TGTGCCAGCAGTGAAAGTAGGGCAGGGCGGCAGCCCCAGCATTTT
cdr3_aa: CASSESRAGRQPQHF

d_call: -
clone_size: -
j_call: TRBJ1-5
cdr3_length: 11
v_call: TRBV9
cdr3_nt: TGTATTGTCCGAAGGAGTCAGCCCCAGCATTTT
cdr3_aa: CIVRRSQPQHF

d_call: -
clone_size: -
j_call: TRBJ1-1
cdr3_length: 15
v_call: TRBV28
cdr3_nt: TGTGCCAGCAGTTTAAGAACAGGAACTAACACTGAAGCTTTCTTT
cdr3_aa: CASSLRTGTNTEAFF

d_call: TRBD1
clone_size: -
j_call: TRBJ2-5
cdr3_length: 16
v_call: TRBV27
cdr3_nt: TGTGCCAGCAGTTTCTTAGCAGGGGGCAAGTCAGAGACCCAGTACTTC
cdr3_aa: CASSFLAGGKSETQYF

d_call: TRBD1
clone_size: -
j_call: TRBJ2-3
cdr3_length: 16
v_call: TRBV9
cdr3_nt: TGTGCCAGCAGCGTACTCGACAGGGGGCGTCAAGATACGCAGTATTTT
cdr3_aa: CASSVLDRGRQDTQYF

d_call: -
clone_size: once
j_call: TRBJ2-3
cdr3_length: 14
v_call: TRBV7-2
cdr3_nt: TGTGCCAGCAGCCCCAGCCGAACGGGAGATACGCAGTATTTT
cdr3_aa: CASSPSRTGDTQYF

d_call: TRBD1
clone_size: -
j_call: TRBJ2-7
cdr3_length: 14
v_call: TRBV13
cdr3_nt: TGTGCCAGCAGCTGGGGACAGGGTAACAACGAGCAGTACTTC
cdr3_aa: CASSWGQGNNEQYF

d_call: TRBD1
clone_size: -
j_call: TRBJ2-7
cdr3_length: 15
v_call: TRBV15
cdr3_nt: TGTGCCACCAGCAGAGAGACAGGGGGCAACTACGAGCAGTACTTC
cdr3_aa: CATSRETGGNYEQYF

d_call: -
clone_size: once
j_call: TRBJ1-1
cdr3_length: 15
v_call: TRBV5-1
cdr3_nt: TGCGCCAGCAGCTTATCAGGGTTGGGGGCCACTGAAGCTTTCTTT
cdr3_aa: CASSLSGLGATEAFF

d_call: -
clone_size: -
j_call: TRBJ2-3
cdr3_length: 17
v_call: TRBV21-1
cdr3_nt: TGTGCCAGCAGCCAGTGGCTAGCGGGTATCAGCACAGATACGCAGTATTTT
cdr3_aa: CASSQWLAGISTDTQYF

d_call: TRBD2
clone_size: -
j_call: TRBJ2-3
cdr3_length: 18
v_call: TRBV19
cdr3_nt: TGTGCCAGTAGTATAGAGAGGACTAGCGGGGTTGCCAGAGATACGCAGTATTTT
cdr3_aa: CASSIERTSGVARDTQYF

d_call: TRBD1
clone_size: -
j_call: TRBJ2-1
cdr3_length: 15
v_call: TRBV4-3
cdr3_nt: TGCGCCAGCAGCCAGGACAGGGGCTACTACAATGAGCAGTTCTTC
cdr3_aa: CASSQDRGYYNEQFF

d_call: TRBD1
clone_size: -
j_call: TRBJ2-2
cdr3_length: 16
v_call: TRBV27
cdr3_nt: TGTGCCAGCAGGTCGCAGGGGGCGGTTAGCACCGGGGAGCTGTTTTTT
cdr3_aa: CASRSQGAVSTGELFF

d_call: -
clone_size: -
j_call: TRBJ1-3
cdr3_length: 14
v_call: TRBV13
cdr3_nt: TGTGCCAGCAGCCCACGGAGCTCTGGAAACACCATATATTTT
cdr3_aa: CASSPRSSGNTIYF

d_call: -
clone_size: once
j_call: TRBJ1-5
cdr3_length: 14
v_call: TRBV19
cdr3_nt: TGTGCCAGTAGTATCCAACGCTACAATCAGCCCCAGCATTTT
cdr3_aa: CASSIQRYNQPQHF

d_call: TRBD1
clone_size: -
j_call: TRBJ1-5
cdr3_length: 15
v_call: TRBV6-5
cdr3_nt: TGTGCCAGCCGCCCGCCAGGGGGTGGCAATCAGCCCCAGCATTTT
cdr3_aa: CASRPPGGGNQPQHF

d_call: -
clone_size: -
j_call: TRBJ1-1
cdr3_length: 14
v_call: TRBV6-6
cdr3_nt: TGTGCCAGCTCCCTCCGGTTGGAAGGAGCTGAAGCTTTCTTT
cdr3_aa: CASSLRLEGAEAFF

d_call: -
clone_size: -
j_call: TRBJ2-2
cdr3_length: 15
v_call: TRBV25-1
cdr3_nt: TGTGCCAGCAGTGGGGTCAGGACTAACACCGGGGAGCTGTTTTTT
cdr3_aa: CASSGVRTNTGELFF

d_call: -
clone_size: few
j_call: TRBJ1-5
cdr3_length: 13
v_call: TRBV5-1
cdr3_nt: TGCGCCAGCAGCTTGGATGCGCATCAGCCCCAGCATTTT
cdr3_aa: CASSLDAHQPQHF